A single sample is the source of the 17 T cell receptor beta chains below, sequenced in a study of T cell repertoires in cytomegalovirus infection. These receptors lack a known antigen. MiXCR, applied by TCRdb to the reads, yields one record per CDR3 protein. The sample contains hundreds of thousands of distinct CDR3 sequences, 30% to 35% of which appear only once. The material sequenced was cultured CD8+ T cells from PBMCs, taken from culture after CMV antigen stimulation. These receptors were taken from a human donor in good health (CMV status not recorded). Some clones in this sample may be carry-over from other donors' samples.

The CDR3, as DNA: TGTGCCAGCCGGGGGGTTCAGAACACCGGGGAGCTGTTTTTT. It translates to CASRGVQNTGELFF. The chain combines TRBV6-2 or TRBV6-3 with TRBJ2-2, with 7 nucleotides matching TRBD2. V lost 8 bases to trimming and J lost 1 base; unmatched junction nucleotides: 4. Germline V gene lookup returns CDR1 MNHEY and CDR2 SVGEGT. The CDR3 runs to 14 residues.

This clonotype showed up many times. The chain carries TRBV7-8 and TRBJ2-4, with D tentatively TRBD1 or TRBD2 (5 bases each). Trimming took 5 bases from V and 0 from J, leaving 14 bases between them. The CDR3 spans 16 residues. CDR1 is SGHVS, CDR2 FQNEAQ, per germline. In DNA, the CDR3 is TGTGCCAGCAGCCCCAGGGAGAGTATAGCCAAAAACATTCAGTACTTC. This codes for CASSPRESIAKNIQYF.

This clonotype has at least ten counts. V usage is TRBV7-8 and J usage is TRBJ2-3, with 8 bases identical to TRBD2. Trimming took 5 bases from V and 1 from J; bases not matched to a gene: 2. From germline, CDR1 is SGHVS and CDR2 FQNEAQ. There are 14 residues in the CDR3. The CDR3 DNA is TGTGCCAGCAGCGTTAGCGGGGGCACAGATACGCAGTATTTT. This encodes CASSVSGGTDTQYF.

The chain couples TRBV5-1 to TRBJ2-3, with TRBD2 matching over 9 bases. CDR1 is SGHRS, CDR2 YFSETQ, per germline. V shed 4 bases, J shed 1 base, and the junction held 13 bases outside the gene matches. The CDR3 has 18 amino acids. DNA for the CDR3: TGCGCCAGCAGCCTAAGGATCTCGCGGGGGGGAGGCACAGATACGCAGTATTTT. Translated, it gives CASSLRISRGGGTDTQYF. The full variable domain, completed using reference TRBV5-1 and TRBJ2-3, is KAGVTQTPRYLIKTRGQQVTLSCSPISGHRSVSWYQQTPGQGLQFLFEYFSETQRNKGNFPGRFSGRQFSNSRSEMNVSTLELGDSALYLCASSLRISRGGGTDTQYFGPGTRLTVL.

V gene TRBV9 combines with J gene TRBJ1-5, with D perhaps matching TRBD1 (6 bases). The ends were cut back, 2 bases at V and 3 bases at J, with 18 bases in the middle. Germline assignment: CDR1 SGDLS and CDR2 YYNGEE. CDR3 length: 17 amino acids. The CDR3: CASSVVAGAGFNQPQHF. CDR3 sequence (DNA): TGTGCCAGCAGCGTGGTGGCGGGGGCGGGTTTCAATCAGCCCCAGCATTTT.

This clonotype was recorded a few times. Compared with germline, one end of the junction differs, possibly owing to a read error. The chain is built from TRBV7-7 and TRBJ2-5; TRBD1 aligns across 7 bases. CDR1 and CDR2 from the germline V gene are SSHAT and FNYEAQ (reference sequence). The CDR3 has 17 residues. Here the CDR3 reads CASSLVQRGGGQETQYF. The CDR3 DNA follows: TGTGCTAGCAGCTTAGTACAACGAGGGGGCGGGCAAGAGACCCAGTACTTC.

This clonotype was seen only a few times. The chain couples TRBV6-1 to TRBJ2-1; possible D gene TRBD2, 6 bases. The CDR3 spans 16 residues. V was trimmed by 4 bases and J by 2 bases, leaving 15 bases between them. Germline V lookup: CDR1 MNHNS, CDR2 SASEGT. This CDR3 is CASSGPGLFTYNEQFF. The CDR3 bases are TGTGCCAGCAGTGGACCGGGACTCTTCACCTACAATGAGCAGTTCTTC.

The chain is built from TRBV19 and TRBJ2-2; D could derive from TRBD1 or TRBD2 (6 bases each). This CDR3 region has 17 residues. Germline loops: CDR1 LNHDA, CDR2 SQIVND (reference sequence). V lost 0 bases and J 1 base, leaving 12 bases between the germline ends. CDR3 in DNA: TGTGCCAGTAGTATAGATTACGAGGGGGGGAACACCGGGGAGCTGTTTTTT. This encodes CASSIDYEGGNTGELFF.

Concerning this clonotype itself: This may arise from a read error, as a much more abundant clone is one base away. The V gene is TRBV13, the J gene TRBJ1-6, with unresolved D. The V gene's germline CDR1 is PRHDT and CDR2 FYEKMQ (reference sequence). Deletions cut 2 bases from V and 7 bases from J, with 12 bases between. There are 15 residues in the CDR3. CDR3 coding DNA: TGTGCCAGCAGCTTATCTGTAGTGAACAATTCACCCCTCCACTTT. Encoded protein: CASSLSVVNNSPLHF.

In its sample, this clonotype was seen many times. The chain employs TRBV7-2 and TRBJ2-3, with TRBD2 identical over 14 bases. Germline assignment: CDR1 SGHTA and CDR2 FQGNSA. The CDR3 has 14 residues. V shed 7 bases, J shed 5 bases, and the junction held 2 bases outside the gene matches. CDR3 in DNA: TGTGCCAGCAAGACTAGCGGGGGGGGAGATACGCAGTATTTT. Protein: CASKTSGGGDTQYF.

This chain links TRBV14 with TRBJ1-4; 7 nucleotides line up with TRBD1. The V and J ends lost 2 bases and 5 bases, in that order; junction bases with no gene match: 5. The CDR3 is 15 residues long. The V gene's germline CDR1 is SGHDN and CDR2 FVKESK. The chain's CDR3 is CASSQTGTDNEKLFF. CDR3 DNA sequence: TGTGCCAGCAGCCAAACCGGGACAGACAATGAAAAACTGTTTTTT.

This clonotype came up a few times. The chain links TRBV6-5 to TRBJ2-7; 7 bases align to TRBD1. Looked up from germline, CDR1 is MNHEY and CDR2 is SVGAGI. Germline trimming cut 2 bases from V and 4 bases from J; bases unmatched to any gene: 11. CDR3 length: 16 amino acids. Here the CDR3 DNA reads TGTGCCAGCAGTTACATACGACAGGGAAGGATTTACGAGCAGTACTTC. Translated: CASSYIRQGRIYEQYF.

The rearrangement links TRBV6-2 or TRBV6-3 to TRBJ1-1, with D possibly being TRBD1 (6 bases). CDR1 is MNHEY and CDR2 is SVGEGT in the germline V gene. Trimming took off 2 bases at V and 3 bases at J, with 10 bases between the two ends. The length of the CDR3 is 14 residues. In DNA form, the CDR3 reads TGTGCCAGCAGTTACGCCAGGGGATACACTGAAGCTTTCTTT. This gives the protein CASSYARGYTEAFF.

The chain couples TRBV7-9 to TRBJ1-1, with 9 bases matching TRBD1. V lost 4 bases to trimming and J lost 5 bases; unmatched junction nucleotides: 17. The CDR3 covers 18 residues. Germline loops: CDR1 SEHNR, CDR2 FQNEAQ (reference sequence). This CDR3 is CASSSTGDRGGFRTEAFF. CDR3 coding DNA: TGTGCCAGCAGCTCAACTGGTGACAGGGGGGGGTTTAGGACTGAAGCTTTCTTT.

This chain joins TRBV12-3 or TRBV12-4 and TRBJ1-5; D uncertain. V lost 5 bases to trimming and J lost 6 bases, with 17 bases between them. The CDR3 spans 15 residues. The chain's CDR3 is CASSQSQVNVQPQHF. The CDR3 coding sequence is TGTGCCAGCAGTCAGTCACAAGTTAACGTTCAGCCCCAGCATTTT.

In its sample, this clonotype was seen many times. The chain carries TRBV7-6 and TRBJ2-5, with a possible D match to TRBD1 (5 bases). The CDR3 totals 14 residues. V was trimmed by 0 bases and J by 5 bases, leaving 10 bases between them. Germline V gene sequence: CDR1 SGHVS, CDR2 FNYEAQ. The CDR3 reads CASSLAAGSETQYF. In nucleotides, the CDR3 is TGTGCCAGCAGCTTAGCTGCAGGGTCGGAGACCCAGTACTTC.

V gene TRBV6-1 combines with J gene TRBJ1-3, with D possibly being TRBD1 (5 bases). The CDR3 runs to 15 residues. Germline V lookup: CDR1 MNHNS, CDR2 SASEGT. Trimming pared 5 bases from V and 0 bases from J, leaving 11 bases between. DNA for the CDR3: TGTGCCAGCAGTATAGACAGCAACTCTGGAAACACCATATATTTT. As protein: CASSIDSNSGNTIYF.